What follows are 4 T cell receptor beta chains derived from one specimen sequenced in a study of T cell responses to AZD1222 COVID-19 vaccine. Data came from immunoSEQ multiplex PCR; TCRdb stores just in-frame clones and leaves some out. The data contain 95,000 to 150,000 clones, about 85% of them singletons. Specimen: peripheral blood, collected on day 0 of AZD1222 vaccination. Every receptor here comes from an adult in good health.

J is TRBJ1-2 and V is TRBV18, with no clear D. Trimming cost V 1 base and J 5 bases, with 17 bases left between them. The length of the CDR3 is 16 residues. Germline CDR1 reads KGHSH; CDR2 reads LQKENI. CDR3 coding DNA: TGTGCCAGCTCACCACGCGGGCTATTCGCGAAATATGGCTACACCTTC. Its protein product is CASSPRGLFAKYGYTF.

This clone was counted between two and nine times. The J gene is TRBJ1-4, the V gene TRBV5-1, with D perhaps TRBD1 (6 bases). CDR1 is SGHRS and CDR2 is YFSETQ in the germline V gene. The V and J ends lost 2 bases and 8 bases respectively, with 13 bases between them. This CDR3 has 14 residues. CDR3 amino acids: CASSLGGVSEKLFF. In DNA, the CDR3 is TGCGCCAGCAGCTTAGGGGGGGTCTCGGAAAAACTGTTTTTT. Combining the CDR3 with reference TRBV5-1 and TRBJ1-4 gives the whole variable domain KAGVTQTPRYLIKTRGQQVTLSCSPISGHRSVSWYQQTPGQGLQFLFEYFSETQRNKGNFPGRFSGRQFSNSRSEMNVSTLELGDSALYLCASSLGGVSEKLFFGSGTQLSVL.

V is TRBV7-9 and J is TRBJ2-2; TRBD1 aligns across 10 bases. Germline V gives CDR1 SEHNR, CDR2 FQNEAQ (reference sequence). The CDR3 extends over 16 amino acids. With 5 bases clipped from V and 4 bases from J, the junction kept 7 bases outside the gene matches. The DNA for the CDR3 is TGTGCCAGCAGCACAGGGACAGGGGCGGGCACCGGGGAGCTGTTTTTT. Residues: CASSTGTGAGTGELFF.

The V gene is TRBV6-1, the J gene TRBJ2-3; perhaps D is TRBD1 or TRBD2 (6 bases each). CDR3 length: 18 residues. Germline CDR1 MNHNS, CDR2 SASEGT. The V and J ends lost 2 bases and 1 base respectively, with 19 bases between them. The CDR3 reads CASSEPLRGAKGTDTQYF. Here the CDR3 DNA reads TGTGCCAGCAGTGAACCCCTAAGGGGGGCGAAGGGCACAGATACGCAGTATTTT.